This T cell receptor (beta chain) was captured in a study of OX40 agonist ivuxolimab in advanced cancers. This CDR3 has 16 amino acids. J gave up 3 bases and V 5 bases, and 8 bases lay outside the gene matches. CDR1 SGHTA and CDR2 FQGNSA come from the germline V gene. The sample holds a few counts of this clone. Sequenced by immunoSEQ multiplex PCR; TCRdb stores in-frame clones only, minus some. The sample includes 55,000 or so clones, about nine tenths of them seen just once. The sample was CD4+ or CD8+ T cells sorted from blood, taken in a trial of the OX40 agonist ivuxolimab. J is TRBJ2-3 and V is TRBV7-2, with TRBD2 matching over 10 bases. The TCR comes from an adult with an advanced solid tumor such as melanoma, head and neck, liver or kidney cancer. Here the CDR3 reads CASSPYPGLATDTQYF. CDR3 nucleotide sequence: TGTGCCAGCAGCCCCTACCCGGGACTAGCGACAGATACGCAGTATTTT. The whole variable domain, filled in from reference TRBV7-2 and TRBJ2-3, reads GAGVSQSPSNKVTEKGKDVELRCDPISGHTALYWYRQSLGQGLEFLIYFQGNSAPDKSGLPSDRFSAERTGGSVSTLTIQRTQQEDSAVYLCASSPYPGLATDTQYFGPGTRLTVL.